This T cell receptor beta chain is from a study of CD8+ T cells in alopecia areata. Regarding the study as a whole: Higher clonality was seen in lesional scalp than in normal scalp, especially in alopecia totalis/universalis. Among the cells sequenced in scalp samples are also the resident alphabeta T cells of normal skin. Patients shared TCRs less clearly than mice did, possibly for HLA-related reasons.

Peripheral blood, together with lesional scalp punch biopsies, was collected from alopecia areata patients. RNA extraction was followed by reverse transcription into cDNA, which acted as the sequencing template. TCRdb keeps only in-frame clones here, not all; method: immunoSEQ multiplex PCR. The sample lists 100,000 to 150,000 clones; 45% to 65% were seen once. This clone was found a few times. Its antigen is unknown. This receptor was obtained from a human donor with alopecia areata. Sequenced here: CD4+ T cells sorted from blood, sampled at week 0.

For the CDR3, the DNA is TGTGCCAGCAGCTTATTTATGGGGGGGAACGAGCAGTACTTC. Protein sequence: CASSLFMGGNEQYF. J is TRBJ2-7 and V is TRBV7-2, with 7 bases lining up with TRBD2. This CDR3 has 14 amino acids. V shed 2 bases and J 5 bases; nucleotides not matched to a gene: 6. Germline V gives CDR1 SGHTA, CDR2 FQGNSA.